This T cell receptor beta chain is from a study of blood T cell repertoires in COVID-19. This table comes from immunoSEQ multiplex PCR, and its TCRdb copy is limited to in-frame clones, with some not included. This table has 150,000 to 200,000 clones, about nine tenths appearing once. Germline V gives CDR1 MDHEN, CDR2 SYDVKM. The ends were cut back, 10 bases at V and 0 bases at J, with 16 bases in the middle. There are 14 residues in the CDR3. Material: peripheral blood. This sequence joins TRBV28 and TRBJ2-7; weak D call: TRBD1 (5 bases). The sequence was obtained from a woman aged 55-75 years with COVID-19, enrolled during active disease. The CDR3 nucleotides read TGTGCCACAGCTAGTTCGCAGGGCTCCTACGAGCAGTACTTC. As protein: CATASSQGSYEQYF. Full variable domain (remainder filled in from reference TRBV28 and TRBJ2-7): DVKVTQSSRYLVKRTGEKVFLECVQDMDHENMFWYRQDPGLGLRLIYFSYDVKMKEKGDIPEGYSVSREKKERFSLILESASTNQTSMYLCATASSQGSYEQYFGPGTRLTVT.